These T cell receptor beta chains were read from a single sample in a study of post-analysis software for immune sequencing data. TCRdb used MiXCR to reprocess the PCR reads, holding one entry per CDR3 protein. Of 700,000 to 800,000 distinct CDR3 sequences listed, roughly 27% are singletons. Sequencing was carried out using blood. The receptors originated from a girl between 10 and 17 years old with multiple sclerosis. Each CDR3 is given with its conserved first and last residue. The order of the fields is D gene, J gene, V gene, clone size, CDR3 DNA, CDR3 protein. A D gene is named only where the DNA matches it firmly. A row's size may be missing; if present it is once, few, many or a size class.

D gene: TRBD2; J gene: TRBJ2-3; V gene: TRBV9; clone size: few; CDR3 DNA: TGTGCCAGCAGCGCGGGCTCCGGACTAGCGCCGACAGATACGCAGTATTTT; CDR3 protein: CASSAGSGLAPTDTQYF
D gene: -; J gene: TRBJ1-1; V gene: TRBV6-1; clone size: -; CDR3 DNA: TGTGCCACCGAAGTGAAGGGGGGAACTGAAGCTTTCTTT; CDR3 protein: CATEVKGGTEAFF
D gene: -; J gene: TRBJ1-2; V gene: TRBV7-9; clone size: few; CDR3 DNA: TGTGCCAGCAGCTTCGTGCAGGGCGCCCTTCGGGACTATGGCTACACCTTC; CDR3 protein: CASSFVQGALRDYGYTF
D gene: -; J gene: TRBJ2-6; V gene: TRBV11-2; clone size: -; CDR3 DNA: TGTGCCAGCAGCCATCCGGTTGGGGCGGTCTCTGGGGCCAACGTCCTGACTTTC; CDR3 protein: CASSHPVGAVSGANVLTF
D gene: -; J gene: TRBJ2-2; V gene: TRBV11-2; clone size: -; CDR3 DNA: TGTGCCAGCAGCAGGGGGGTGGGACTAACCACGAGGCCCGGGGAGCTGTTTTTT; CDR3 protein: CASSRGVGLTTRPGELFF
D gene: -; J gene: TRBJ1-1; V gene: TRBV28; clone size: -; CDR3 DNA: TGTGCCAGCAGTTCCCCCGCGCGTAACACTGAAGCTTTCTTT; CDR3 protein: CASSSPARNTEAFF
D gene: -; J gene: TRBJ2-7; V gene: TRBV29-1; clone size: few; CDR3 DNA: TGCAGCGTAAAACAGGACAGTTTCTCCTACGAGCAGTACTTC; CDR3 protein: CSVKQDSFSYEQYF
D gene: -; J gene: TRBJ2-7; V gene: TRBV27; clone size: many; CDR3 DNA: TGTGCCAGCAGTTTGGTCGGCCCCTTCAGGGAGCAGTACTTC; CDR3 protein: CASSLVGPFREQYF
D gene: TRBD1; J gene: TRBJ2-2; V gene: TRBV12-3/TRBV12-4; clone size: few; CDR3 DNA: TGTGCCAGCAGTTTGGGCCACAGGGGGCAACACGGGGAGCTGTTTTTT; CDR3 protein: CASSLGHRGQHGELFF
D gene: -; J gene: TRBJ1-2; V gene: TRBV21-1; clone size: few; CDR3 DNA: TGTGCCAGCAGCACCAGCAGGGGGCTGGTCTATGGCTACACCTTC; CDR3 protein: CASSTSRGLVYGYTF
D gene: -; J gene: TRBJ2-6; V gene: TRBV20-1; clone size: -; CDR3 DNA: TGCAGTGCTAGAGTAGGGGCTTACCCTTCGGACGGGGCCAACGTCCTGACTTTC; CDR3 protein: CSARVGAYPSDGANVLTF
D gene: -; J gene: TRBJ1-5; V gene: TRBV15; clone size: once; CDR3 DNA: TGTGCCACCAGGGCAGGGGACAATCAGCCCCAGCATTTT; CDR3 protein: CATRAGDNQPQHF
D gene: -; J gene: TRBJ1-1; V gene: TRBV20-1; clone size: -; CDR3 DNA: TGCAGTGCTCGTGGTACGACAGAAACGACTGAAGCTTTCTTT; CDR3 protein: CSARGTTETTEAFF
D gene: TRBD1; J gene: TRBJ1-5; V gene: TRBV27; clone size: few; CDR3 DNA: TGTGCCAGCAGTGCCGCGGGACAGGGAGATCAGCCCCAGCATTTT; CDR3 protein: CASSAAGQGDQPQHF
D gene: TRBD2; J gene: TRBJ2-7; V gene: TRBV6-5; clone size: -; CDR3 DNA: TGTGCCAGCAGTTTTTCCGGACTAGCGGGAGGCGAGCAGTACTTC; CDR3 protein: CASSFSGLAGGEQYF
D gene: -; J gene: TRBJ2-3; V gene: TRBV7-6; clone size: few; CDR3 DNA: TGTGCCAGCAGCTTAGTTCTAGAGGACTTTTACACAGATACGCAGTATTTT; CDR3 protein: CASSLVLEDFYTDTQYF
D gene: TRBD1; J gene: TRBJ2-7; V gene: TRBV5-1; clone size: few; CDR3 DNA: TGCGCCAGCACGGACGGGACAGGGTTAACCTACGAGCAGTACTTC; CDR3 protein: CASTDGTGLTYEQYF
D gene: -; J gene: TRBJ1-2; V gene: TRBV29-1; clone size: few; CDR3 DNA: TGCAGCGTGCGACCCGGGACGGACATCTATGGCTACACCTTC; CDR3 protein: CSVRPGTDIYGYTF
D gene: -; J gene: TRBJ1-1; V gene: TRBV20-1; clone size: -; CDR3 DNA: TGCAGTGCTAGAGATTTGGGGTACGGGGAAGCTTTCTTT; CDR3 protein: CSARDLGYGEAFF
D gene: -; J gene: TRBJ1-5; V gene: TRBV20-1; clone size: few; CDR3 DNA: TGCAGTGCTAGAGATTTAGGGGGAAGCGGCCAGCATTTT; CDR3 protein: CSARDLGGSGQHF
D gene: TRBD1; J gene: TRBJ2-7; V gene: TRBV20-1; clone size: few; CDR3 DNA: TGCAGTGCTAGATTCTCTGACCCGGGACAGCGCTACGAGCAGTACTTC; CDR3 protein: CSARFSDPGQRYEQYF
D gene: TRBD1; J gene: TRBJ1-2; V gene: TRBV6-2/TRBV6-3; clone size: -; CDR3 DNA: TGTGCCAGCAGATACCCCGGACAGGGGAACTATGGCTACACCTTC; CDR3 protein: CASRYPGQGNYGYTF
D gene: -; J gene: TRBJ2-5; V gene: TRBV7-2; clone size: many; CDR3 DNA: TGTGCCAGCAGCTTAGTTAATGGGGAGACCCAGTACTTC; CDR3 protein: CASSLVNGETQYF
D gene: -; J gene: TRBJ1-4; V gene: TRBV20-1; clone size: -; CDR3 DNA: TGCAGTGTGGTGACTGACAATGAAAAACGGTTTTTT; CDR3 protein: CSVVTDNEKRFF
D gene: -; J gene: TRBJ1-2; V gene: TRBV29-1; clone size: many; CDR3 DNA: TGCAGCGCCACCCTTTCCGACCGGGGCTACACCTTC; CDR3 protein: CSATLSDRGYTF
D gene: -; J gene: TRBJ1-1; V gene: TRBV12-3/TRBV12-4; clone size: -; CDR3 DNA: TGTGCCAGCAGTTTGGGGGGCGGTGTGGGGCTGACTGAAGCTTTCTTT; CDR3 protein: CASSLGGGVGLTEAFF
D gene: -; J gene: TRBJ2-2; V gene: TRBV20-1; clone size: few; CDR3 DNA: TGCAGTGCTAGAGATGCCCCCATCGGGGCAGACACGAACACCGGGGAGCTGTTTTTT; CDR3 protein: CSARDAPIGADTNTGELFF
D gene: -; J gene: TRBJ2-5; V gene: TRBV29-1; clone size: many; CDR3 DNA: TGCAGCGTTCTCAGACTATCTGCAGAGACCCAGTACTTC; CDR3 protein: CSVLRLSAETQYF
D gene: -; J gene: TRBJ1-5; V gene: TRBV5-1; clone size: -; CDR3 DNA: TGCGCCAGCAGCTTGTTCGGGGTCAGCAATCAGCCCCAGCATTTT; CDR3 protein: CASSLFGVSNQPQHF
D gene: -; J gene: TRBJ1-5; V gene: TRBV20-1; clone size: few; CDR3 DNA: TGCAGTGCTAACCGCAGGGGTCAGCCCCAGCATTTT; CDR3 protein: CSANRRGQPQHF
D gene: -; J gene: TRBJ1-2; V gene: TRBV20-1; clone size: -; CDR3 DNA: TGCAGTGCTAGCGCGGAACTATGGGGCTACACCTTC; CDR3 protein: CSASAELWGYTF
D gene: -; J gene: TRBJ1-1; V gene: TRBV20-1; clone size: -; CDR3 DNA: TGCAGTGCTAGCGGGGGCACTGAAGCTTTCTTT; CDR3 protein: CSASGGTEAFF
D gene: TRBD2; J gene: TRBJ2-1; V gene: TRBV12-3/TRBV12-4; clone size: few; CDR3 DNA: TGTGCCAGCGGAACTAGCGGGGGGGGTATCGAGCAGTTCTTC; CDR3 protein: CASGTSGGGIEQFF
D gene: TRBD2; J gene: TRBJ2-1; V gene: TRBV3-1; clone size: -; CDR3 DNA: TGTGCCAGCAGCCAATCTGTCCTAGCGGGTCTCAATGAGCAGTTCTTC; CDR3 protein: CASSQSVLAGLNEQFF
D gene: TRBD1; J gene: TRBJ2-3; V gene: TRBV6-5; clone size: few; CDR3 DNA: TGTGCCAGCAGTGCTACCGACAGGGGAGCAGATACGCAGTATTTT; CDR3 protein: CASSATDRGADTQYF
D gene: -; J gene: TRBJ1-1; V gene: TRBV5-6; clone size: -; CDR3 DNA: TGTGCCAGCAGCTTGCCTCAAGTGAACACTGAAGCTTTCTTT; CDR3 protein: CASSLPQVNTEAFF
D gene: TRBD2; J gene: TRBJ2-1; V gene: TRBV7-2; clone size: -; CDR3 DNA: TGTGCCAGCAGCTTAGTTGGGACTAGCGGGGATAACAATGAGCAGTTCTTC; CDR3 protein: CASSLVGTSGDNNEQFF
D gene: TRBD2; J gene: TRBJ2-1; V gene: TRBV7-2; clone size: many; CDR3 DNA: TGTGCCAGCGCCCCGGGACTAGGAGGGAATGAGCAGTTCTTC; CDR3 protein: CASAPGLGGNEQFF
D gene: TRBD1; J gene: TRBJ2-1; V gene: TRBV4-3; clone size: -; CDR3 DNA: TGCGCCAGCAAAGGGGGACAGGGCGAGAGCAATGAGCAGTTCTTC; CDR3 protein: CASKGGQGESNEQFF
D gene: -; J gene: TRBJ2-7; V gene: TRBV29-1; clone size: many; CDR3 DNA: TGCAGCGTGGTGACAGGGAGGCTCTCCTACGAGCAGTACTTC; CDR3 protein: CSVVTGRLSYEQYF
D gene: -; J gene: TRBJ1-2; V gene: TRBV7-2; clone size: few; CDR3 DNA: TGTGCCAGCAGCTCCACCCCTTCAAACTATGGCTACACCTTC; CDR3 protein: CASSSTPSNYGYTF
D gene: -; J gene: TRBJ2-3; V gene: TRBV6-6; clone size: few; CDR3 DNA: TGTGCCAGCAGTTCCCGCAGGGTTGTACGGGGAGATACGCAGTATTTT; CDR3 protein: CASSSRRVVRGDTQYF
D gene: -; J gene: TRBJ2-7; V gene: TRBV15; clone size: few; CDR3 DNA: TGTGCCACCAGCAGAAGACTCGACAAAATTCAGTACTTC; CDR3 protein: CATSRRLDKIQYF
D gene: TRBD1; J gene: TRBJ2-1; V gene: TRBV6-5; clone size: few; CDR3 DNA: TGTGCCAGCAGTTACTCCGGCCGGACCAGGACAGGGGGCAGTAGAGATGAGCAGTTCTTC; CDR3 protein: CASSYSGRTRTGGSRDEQFF
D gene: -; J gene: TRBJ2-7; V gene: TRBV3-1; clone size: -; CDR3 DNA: TGTGCCAGCAGCCAAGAAGTGGACAAAGCGGGCCCCTACGAGCAGTACTTC; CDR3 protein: CASSQEVDKAGPYEQYF
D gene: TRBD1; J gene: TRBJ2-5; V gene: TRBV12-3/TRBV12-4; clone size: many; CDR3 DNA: TGTGCCACAGGGGGTCCGGGGGAGACCCAGTACTTC; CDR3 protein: CATGGPGETQYF
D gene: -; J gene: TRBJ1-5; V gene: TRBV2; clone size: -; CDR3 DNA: TGTGCCAGCAGTGGGGGTTACAATCAGCCCCAGCATTTT; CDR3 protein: CASSGGYNQPQHF
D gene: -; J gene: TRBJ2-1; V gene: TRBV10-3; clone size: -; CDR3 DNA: TGTGCCATCAGTGATAGCAGGGCGGATGAGCAGTTCTTC; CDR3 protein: CAISDSRADEQFF
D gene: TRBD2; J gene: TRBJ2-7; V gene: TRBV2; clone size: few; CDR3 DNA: TGTGCCAGCAGCCTGACTAGCGGGAGCTCGGATTCGTACGAGCAGTACTTC; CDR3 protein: CASSLTSGSSDSYEQYF
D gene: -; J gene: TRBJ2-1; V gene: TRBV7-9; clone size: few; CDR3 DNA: TGTGCCAGCAGCTTAGACGGCCGGTCTATAGATGAGCAGTTCTTC; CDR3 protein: CASSLDGRSIDEQFF
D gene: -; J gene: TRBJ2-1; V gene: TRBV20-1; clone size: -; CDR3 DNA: TGCAGTGCACCGATGGATGAGCAGTTCTTC; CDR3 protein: CSAPMDEQFF
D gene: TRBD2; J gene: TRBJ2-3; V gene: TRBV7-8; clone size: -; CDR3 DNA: TGTGCCAGCAGCCCGAAATATAGCGGGGGCACAGATACGCAGTATTTT; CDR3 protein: CASSPKYSGGTDTQYF
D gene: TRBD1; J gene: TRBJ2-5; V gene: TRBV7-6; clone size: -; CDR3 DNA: TGTGCCAGCAGCTTAAGCATAACAGGGGAAGAGACCCAGTACTTC; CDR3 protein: CASSLSITGEETQYF
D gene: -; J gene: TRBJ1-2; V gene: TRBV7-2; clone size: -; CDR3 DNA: TGTGCCAGCAGCTTCACTACGACAGGAAGGGGGGATGGCTACACCTTC; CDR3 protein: CASSFTTTGRGDGYTF
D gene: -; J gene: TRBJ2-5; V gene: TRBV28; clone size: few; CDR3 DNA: TGTGCCAGCAGCCCGTCACCAGGGTTATGGGAGACCCAGTACTTC; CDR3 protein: CASSPSPGLWETQYF
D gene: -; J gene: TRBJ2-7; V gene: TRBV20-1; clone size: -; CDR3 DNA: TGCAGTGCTACACTCCAAGGCTACGAGCAGTACTTC; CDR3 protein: CSATLQGYEQYF
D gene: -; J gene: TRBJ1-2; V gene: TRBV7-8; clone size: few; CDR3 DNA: TGTGCCAGCAGCTCGGCACAGGGACTTCGTGGCTACACCTTC; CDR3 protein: CASSSAQGLRGYTF
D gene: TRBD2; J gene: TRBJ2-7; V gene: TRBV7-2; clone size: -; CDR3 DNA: TGTGCCAGCAGCTTGACTAGCGGGACAAACGAGCAGTACTTC; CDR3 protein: CASSLTSGTNEQYF
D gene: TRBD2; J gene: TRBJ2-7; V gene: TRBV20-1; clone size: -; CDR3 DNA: TGCAGTGCGCGGGGGGGCCAATACGAGCAGTACTTC; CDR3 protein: CSARGGQYEQYF